The 23 T cell receptor beta chains below were found in one sample sequenced in a study of shared clonotypes between healthy human individuals. The assay was immunoSEQ multiplex PCR, and TCRdb's table has in-frame clones only and misses some. Among under 2,000,000 clones listed, approximately 94% were seen once. In the naive CD8 group, cells lacked CD45RO and were positively selected for CCR7, so terminally differentiated effector memory CD45RA+ cells were left out. Sequencing was carried out using naive CD8+ T cells sorted from blood. Receptors originate from a man aged 18-30 years in good health.

The rearrangement links TRBV27 to TRBJ2-7; a weak D match, TRBD1 (5 bases). Per germline, CDR1 MNHEY and CDR2 SMNVEV (reference sequence). The CDR3 is 11 amino acids. Trimming removed 8 bases from V and 3 bases from J, with 8 bases in between. The CDR3 DNA reads as TGTGCCAGCGCAGGGAACTACGAGCAGTACTTC. Translating gives CASAGNYEQYF.

The J gene is TRBJ2-1, the V gene TRBV18, with 7 nucleotides matching TRBD1. This CDR3 is 14 amino acids long. The germline gives CDR1 KGHSH, CDR2 LQKENI. V gave up 0 bases and J gave up 8 bases; unmatched junction bases: 4. This chain's CDR3 is CASSPPRGPYEQFF. CDR3 nucleotides: TGTGCCAGCTCACCACCTAGGGGGCCGTATGAGCAGTTCTTC.

The rearrangement uses TRBV6-6 and TRBJ2-7, with 8 bases matching TRBD2. This CDR3 is built from 15 residues. Germline loops: CDR1 MNHNY, CDR2 SVGAGI (reference sequence). V was clipped by 2 bases and J by 1 base; unmatched bases: 4. CDR3 DNA: TGTGCCAGCAGTTACGCTAGCGGGCCTTCCTACGAGCAGTACTTC. The encoded protein is CASSYASGPSYEQYF.

Remarks on this clone: The sample holds other DNA sequences that translate to the same CDR3. The chain carries TRBV6-5 and TRBJ2-2; no clear D. V lost 0 bases and J 0 bases, leaving 8 bases between the germline ends. The CDR3 loop spans 16 amino acids. Germline-derived CDR1 and CDR2 are MNHEY and SVGAGI. CDR3 nucleotides: TGTGCCAGCAGTTACTCGGGATTACCGAACACCGGGGAGCTGTTTTTT. Encoded protein: CASSYSGLPNTGELFF.

A word on this clone: Other DNA sequences in the same sample also yield this CDR3. V and J are TRBV6-5 and TRBJ1-1; unclear D gene. CDR3 length equals 13 residues. The V end lost 0 bases, the J end lost 5 bases, and 7 bases lay between the germline ends. Germline V CDR1 and CDR2: MNHEY, SVGAGI. CDR3 loop: CASSYSRGTEAFF. The DNA of the CDR3 is TGTGCCAGCAGTTACTCGCGAGGAACTGAAGCTTTCTTT.

V gene TRBV4-2 combines with J gene TRBJ1-2; 8 bases agree with TRBD1. Germline values: CDR1 LGHNA, CDR2 YNFKEQ. J gave up 2 bases and V 0 bases, and 8 bases lay outside the gene matches. The CDR3 has 17 amino acids. For the CDR3, the DNA is TGTGCCAGCAGCCAAGATCCGGGACAGGCGGACAACTATGGCTACACCTTC. It yields the protein CASSQDPGQADNYGYTF.

This chain joins TRBV7-2 and TRBJ1-5; a possible D gene is TRBD1 (5 bases). The CDR3 length is 15 residues. Germline CDR1 SGHTA, CDR2 FQGNSA. Trimming removed 8 bases at V and 0 bases at J, with 14 bases between. The CDR3 DNA sequence: TGTGCCAGCTCCTTCGACAGCTATAGCAATCAGCCCCAGCATTTT. Residues: CASSFDSYSNQPQHF.

With regard to this clone: This CDR3 is also generated by other DNA sequences in the sample. The V and J genes are TRBV7-9 and TRBJ1-4; D is ambiguous. Germline assignment: CDR1 SEHNR and CDR2 FQNEAQ (reference sequence). This CDR3 spans 12 amino acids. V was shortened by 1 base and J by 8 bases, with 5 bases between the two germline ends. CDR3 nucleotides: TGTGCCAGCAGCTTAGTTGGGGAAAAACTGTTTTTT. The encoded protein is CASSLVGEKLFF.

The genes are TRBV27 and TRBJ2-5, with D possibly TRBD1 on 5 matching bases. Trimming stripped 3 bases from V and 1 base from J, with 12 bases between. The CDR3 has 15 residues. From germline, CDR1 is MNHEY and CDR2 SMNVEV (reference sequence). CDR3 bases: TGTGCCAGCAGTTTGTTACAGGAAAGCCAAGAGACCCAGTACTTC. It translates to CASSLLQESQETQYF.

V is TRBV27 and J is TRBJ2-6; no clear D. V was shortened by 10 bases and J by 0 bases, with 7 bases between the two germline ends. Looked up from germline, CDR1 is MNHEY and CDR2 is SMNVEV (reference sequence). The CDR3 covers 13 residues. The CDR3: CATGPSGANVLTF. The CDR3 DNA reads as TGTGCCACCGGGCCCTCTGGGGCCAACGTCCTGACTTTC.

The rearrangement links TRBV7-6 to TRBJ2-7; 8 bases align to TRBD1. From germline, CDR1 is SGHVS and CDR2 FNYEAQ. The CDR3 spans 13 residues. V shed 6 bases and J 4 bases; nucleotides not matched to a gene: 5. CDR3: CASSRDRMYEQYF. The CDR3 DNA reads as TGTGCCAGCAGTCGGGACAGGATGTACGAGCAGTACTTC.

The chain is built from TRBV5-1 and TRBJ2-7; no clear D. The ends were cut back, 0 bases at V and 0 bases at J, with 10 bases in the middle. Germline V gene sequence: CDR1 SGHRS, CDR2 YFSETQ. The CDR3 covers 15 residues. The CDR3 coding sequence is TGCGCCAGCAGCTTGGGTATGGAACCCTCCTACGAGCAGTACTTC. Translated: CASSLGMEPSYEQYF.

This chain links TRBV7-9 with TRBJ1-5; D remains ambiguous. The CDR3 extends over 14 amino acids. The germline CDR1 and CDR2 sequences are SEHNR and FQNEAQ (reference sequence). Trimming cost V 1 base and J 6 bases, with 10 bases left between them. The CDR3 region has the DNA TGTGCCAGCAGCTTAGTAGGGCTGGGTCAGCCCCAGCATTTT. Its protein product is CASSLVGLGQPQHF.

J is TRBJ2-7 and V is TRBV30; a possible D gene is TRBD2 (6 bases). The CDR3 covers 15 residues. Germline V lookup: CDR1 GTSNPN, CDR2 SVGIG (reference sequence). With 1 base removed from V and 1 base from J, the gap between germline ends came to 14 bases. The CDR3 protein is CAWSARAGRSYEQYF. CDR3 DNA: TGTGCCTGGAGTGCGCGAGCGGGTCGATCCTACGAGCAGTACTTC. Together with reference TRBV30 and TRBJ2-7, the CDR3 gives the full variable domain: SQTIHQWPATLVQPVGSPLSLECTVEGTSNPNLYWYRQAAGRGLQLLFYSVGIGQISSEVPQNLSASRPQDRQFILSSKKLLLSDSGFYLCAWSARAGRSYEQYFGPGTRLTVT.

The chain is built from TRBV7-3 and TRBJ2-2, with TRBD2 as a possible D gene (6 bases). The CDR3 length is 15 residues. The V and J ends lost 4 bases and 6 bases respectively, with 15 bases between them. Germline V lookup: CDR1 SGHTA, CDR2 FQGTGA. CDR3 DNA sequence: TGTGCCAGCAGCTCTTCCTGGGAGGTACCCGGGGAGCTGTTTTTT. Residues: CASSSSWEVPGELFF.

Of note for this clone: Other DNA sequences in this sample translate to the same CDR3. V is TRBV2 and J is TRBJ2-5; 11 nucleotides line up with TRBD2. V was clipped by 4 bases and J by 5 bases; unmatched bases: 6. Germline V gene lookup returns CDR1 SNHLY and CDR2 FYNNEI. The CDR3 is 15 residues long. The CDR3 loop is CASSGTSGSGETQYF. The CDR3 coding sequence is TGTGCCAGCAGTGGTACTAGCGGGAGCGGGGAGACCCAGTACTTC. Complete variable domain (other parts from reference TRBV2 and TRBJ2-5): EPEVTQTPSHQVTQMGQEVILRCVPISNHLYFYWYRQILGQKVEFLVSFYNNEISEKSEIFDDQFSVERPDGSNFTLKIRSTKLEDSAMYFCASSGTSGSGETQYFGPGTRLLVL.

As for this clone: At the DNA level, this CDR3 is encoded by other sequences in the same sample as well. The J gene is TRBJ2-3, the V gene TRBV11-3; D is uncertain. The CDR3 is 13 residues long. CDR1 and CDR2 from the germline V gene are SGHNT and YENEEA. V lost 0 bases to trimming and J lost 5 bases, with 6 bases between them. The CDR3: CASSLDPGDTQYF. CDR3 nucleotide sequence: TGTGCCAGCAGCTTAGATCCGGGAGATACGCAGTATTTT.

The V and J genes are TRBV5-5 and TRBJ1-1; 7 bases fit TRBD1. Germline V gene sequence: CDR1 SGHKS, CDR2 YYEKEE (reference sequence). The CDR3 has 16 amino acids. The J segment lost 6 bases and the V segment lost 4 bases, leaving 15 bases of the junction unmatched. The CDR3 nucleotides are TGTGCCAGCAGCCCCGATACGGACAGGCGTTTTCCTGAAGCTTTCTTT. Translating gives CASSPDTDRRFPEAFF.

V gene TRBV27 combines with J gene TRBJ2-7; tentative D call: TRBD1 (6 bases). CDR3 length: 16 residues. The germline gives CDR1 MNHEY, CDR2 SMNVEV (reference sequence). Trimming stripped 5 bases from V and 2 bases from J, with 19 bases between. CDR3 sequence reads: CASSPSTGAKAYEQYF. DNA for the CDR3: TGTGCCAGCAGTCCTTCGACAGGCGCCAAGGCCTACGAGCAGTACTTC.

This clone showed up just once. The V gene is TRBV4-1, the J gene TRBJ1-5, with 7 positions matching TRBD1. Looked up from germline, CDR1 is MGHRA and CDR2 is YSYEKL. The CDR3 is made up of 15 amino acids. V shed 3 bases and J 2 bases; nucleotides not matched to a gene: 4. The CDR3 region has the DNA TGCGCCAGCAGCCAGATCACAGGGGGCAATCAGCCCCAGCATTTT. It encodes CASSQITGGNQPQHF.

The chain links TRBV19 to TRBJ1-1; the D gene is possibly TRBD1 (5 bases). The V end lost 10 bases, the J end lost 7 bases, and 16 bases lay between the germline ends. Germline-derived CDR1 and CDR2 are LNHDA and SQIVND (reference sequence). This CDR3 contains 12 residues. The CDR3 DNA reads as TGTGCCACCCGCCTAGGGGCAGGTGAAGCTTTCTTT. It specifies CATRLGAGEAFF.

The J gene is TRBJ2-1, the V gene TRBV5-1; TRBD2 matches 13 bases. Germline-derived CDR1 and CDR2 are SGHRS and YFSETQ. The CDR3 contains 16 residues. Trimming removed 3 bases from V and 7 bases from J; junction bases left unmatched: 7. In nucleotides, the CDR3 is TGCGCCAGCAGCTGGACCGGACTAGCGGGAGAAAATGAGCAGTTCTTC. Translated: CASSWTGLAGENEQFF. The entire variable domain, with the rest obtained from reference TRBV5-1 and TRBJ2-1, is as follows: KAGVTQTPRYLIKTRGQQVTLSCSPISGHRSVSWYQQTPGQGLQFLFEYFSETQRNKGNFPGRFSGRQFSNSRSEMNVSTLELGDSALYLCASSWTGLAGENEQFFGPGTRLTVL.

V gene TRBV18 combines with J gene TRBJ2-1, with 7 bases fitting TRBD2. With V trimmed by 1 base and J by 6 bases, 3 bases remained unmatched. This CDR3 region has 14 residues. CDR1 and CDR2 from the germline V gene are KGHSH and LQKENI. As DNA, the CDR3 is TGTGCCAGCTCACCACGGGGAGGGCTCAATGAGCAGTTCTTC. As protein: CASSPRGGLNEQFF.